This T cell receptor (beta chain) was captured in a study of T-cell memory formation after mild COVID-19. Study results and limitations: The CD4+ clones that contracted clustered mainly within CM and EM, and the CD8+ clones concentrated in EMRA.

About this clonotype itself: Its target is unknown.

Per the germline V gene, CDR1 is KGHSY and CDR2 is FQNENV. The CDR3 extends over 13 amino acids. V lost 2 bases to trimming and J lost 5 bases, with 7 bases between them. TCRdb reprocessed the 5' RACE reads with MiXCR, giving one entry per CDR3 protein. The table shows some 320,000 distinct CDR3 sequences, with 13% to 15% occurring only once. Source material: PBMCs or a T cell subset sorted from them (not recorded which). The clonotype was recovered from a man aged 18-30 years who had mild COVID-19 (a few samples of this study predate the infection). Cell type and time point are not known. V gene TRBV16 combines with J gene TRBJ2-1, with TRBD2 as a possible D gene (5 bases). The DNA for the CDR3 is TGTGCCAGCAGCCAAGGACTTAACAATGAGCAGTTCTTC. It yields the protein CASSQGLNNEQFF.